The 12 T cell receptor beta chains below come from one sample, sequenced in a study of T-cell memory formation after mild COVID-19. Via MiXCR, TCRdb re-called the 5' RACE reads, giving one row per CDR3 protein. The table has tens of thousands of distinct CDR3 sequences, 21% seen once. The sample taken for sequencing was PBMCs or a T cell subset sorted from them (not recorded which). The receptor set was obtained from an adult who had mild COVID-19 (a few samples of this study predate the infection). Cell type and time point are not known.

Ten or more counts support this clonotype. The chain combines TRBV20-1 with TRBJ2-5, with D perhaps TRBD1 (5 bases). Germline loops: CDR1 DFQATT, CDR2 SNEGSKA (reference sequence). The CDR3 is made up of 14 amino acids. The ends were cut back, 1 base at V and 5 bases at J, with 14 bases in the middle. The CDR3 loop is CSARGARVRETQYF. CDR3 DNA sequence: TGCAGTGCTAGAGGTGCCAGGGTGAGGGAGACCCAGTACTTC.

This clonotype has a handful of counts. This chain joins TRBV6-2 or TRBV6-3 and TRBJ1-2; 8 bases line up with TRBD1. J was trimmed by 0 bases and V by 6 bases; bases with no gene match: 6. The CDR3 runs 15 residues. Germline CDR1 is MNHEY and CDR2 is SVGEGT. In DNA form, the CDR3 reads TGTGCCAGCAGAGCCACAGGGGGAGCTAACTATGGCTACACCTTC. It is translated as CASRATGGANYGYTF.

J is TRBJ2-3 and V is TRBV5-4, with a possible D match to TRBD2 (6 bases). The CDR3 runs 15 residues. Between the trimmed V and J ends, which lost 4 bases and 4 bases, there was a span of 16 bases. Germline assignment: CDR1 SGHNT and CDR2 YYREEE (reference sequence). The CDR3 is CASSPPIGGADTQYF. Here the CDR3 DNA reads TGTGCCAGCAGCCCGCCCATTGGCGGGGCAGATACGCAGTATTTT.

V usage is TRBV5-1 and J usage is TRBJ1-2; D gene unclear. CDR1 is SGHRS, CDR2 YFSETQ, per germline. CDR3 size: 16 residues. Trimming took off 6 bases at V and 4 bases at J, with 22 bases between the two ends. DNA for the CDR3: TGCGCCAGCACCGAGGACGGCTTCAGATCTATCTATGGCTACACCTTC. Translated, it gives CASTEDGFRSIYGYTF.

This clonotype has a count of ten or more. The chain joins TRBV10-3 to TRBJ1-2; no reliable D call. The CDR3 extends over 13 amino acids. Germline V gene sequence: CDR1 ENHRY, CDR2 SYGVKD. V lost 4 bases to trimming and J lost 5 bases, with 11 bases between them. The CDR3 DNA follows: TGTGCCATCAGTGTAGCAGTTCGATATGGCTACACCTTC. As protein: CAISVAVRYGYTF.

In its sample, this clonotype was seen many times. This chain links TRBV20-1 with TRBJ2-7, with 7 bases lining up with TRBD1. The CDR3 loop spans 14 amino acids. J gave up 2 bases and V 1 base, and 5 bases lay outside the gene matches. Germline assignment: CDR1 DFQATT and CDR2 SNEGSKA (reference sequence). In DNA, the CDR3 is TGCAGTGCTAGAGTGGGACAGACCCCCTACGAGCAGTACTTC. Translation: CSARVGQTPYEQYF.

In its sample, this clonotype was seen many times. This rearrangement joins TRBV20-1 to TRBJ2-4; 15 bases are shared with TRBD2. CDR3 size: 17 residues. From germline, CDR1 is DFQATT and CDR2 SNEGSKA (reference sequence). Trimming cost V 6 bases and J 1 base; bases outside gene matches: 7. This CDR3 is CSAGLAGGPGAKNIQYF. The CDR3 DNA sequence: TGCAGTGCCGGACTAGCGGGGGGGCCCGGCGCCAAAAACATTCAGTACTTC.

In this sample, this clonotype turned up many times. This rearrangement joins TRBV11-2 to TRBJ2-3, with 12 positions matching TRBD2. Trimming at V came to 6 bases and at J to 9 bases, leaving 10 bases not matched to a gene. Germline CDR1 is SGHAT and CDR2 is FQNNGV. The CDR3 runs 15 residues. The CDR3, as DNA: TGTGCCAGCAGATCAACTAGCGGGAGGCCCGGCACGCAGTATTTT. Its translation: CASRSTSGRPGTQYF. Combining the CDR3 with reference TRBV11-2 and TRBJ2-3 gives the whole variable domain EAGVAQSPRYKIIEKRQSVAFWCNPISGHATLYWYQQILGQGPKLLIQFQNNGVVDDSQLPKDRFSAERLKGVDSTLKIQPAKLEDSAVYLCASRSTSGRPGTQYFGPGTRLTVL.

This clonotype was detected ten times or more. The chain carries TRBV27 and TRBJ2-3; D unclear. Germline values: CDR1 MNHEY, CDR2 SMNVEV (reference sequence). This CDR3 has 13 amino acids. Trimming took off 3 bases at V and 2 bases at J, with 6 bases between the two ends. Written as DNA, the CDR3 is TGTGCCAGCAGTTTGGGTGACACAGATACGCAGTATTTT. Translating it yields CASSLGDTDTQYF.

V is TRBV7-3 and J is TRBJ2-3, with D tentatively TRBD1 (5 bases). The CDR3 is 14 residues long. Looked up from germline, CDR1 is SGHTA and CDR2 is FQGTGA. V lost 0 bases to trimming and J lost 5 bases, with 9 bases between them. The CDR3 is CASSLTGAKDTQYF. DNA for the CDR3: TGTGCCAGCAGCTTAACTGGGGCCAAAGATACGCAGTATTTT.

The chain carries TRBV7-2 and TRBJ2-7; 8 bases line up with TRBD2. CDR1 SGHTA and CDR2 FQGNSA come from the germline V gene. Trimming took 4 bases from V and 0 from J; bases not matched to a gene: 2. CDR3 size: 14 residues. CDR3 in amino acids: CASSSSGHSYEQYF. As DNA, the CDR3 is TGTGCCAGCAGCTCTAGCGGGCACTCCTACGAGCAGTACTTC.

The chain carries TRBV20-1 and TRBJ1-1; the D gene is possibly TRBD1 (6 bases). The CDR3 length is 12 residues. Germline assignment: CDR1 DFQATT and CDR2 SNEGSKA (reference sequence). V lost 5 bases to trimming and J lost 7 bases, with 14 bases between them. CDR3 sequence: CSARRGANEAFF. CDR3 DNA sequence: TGCAGTGCTCGCCGGGGGGCTAATGAAGCTTTCTTT.